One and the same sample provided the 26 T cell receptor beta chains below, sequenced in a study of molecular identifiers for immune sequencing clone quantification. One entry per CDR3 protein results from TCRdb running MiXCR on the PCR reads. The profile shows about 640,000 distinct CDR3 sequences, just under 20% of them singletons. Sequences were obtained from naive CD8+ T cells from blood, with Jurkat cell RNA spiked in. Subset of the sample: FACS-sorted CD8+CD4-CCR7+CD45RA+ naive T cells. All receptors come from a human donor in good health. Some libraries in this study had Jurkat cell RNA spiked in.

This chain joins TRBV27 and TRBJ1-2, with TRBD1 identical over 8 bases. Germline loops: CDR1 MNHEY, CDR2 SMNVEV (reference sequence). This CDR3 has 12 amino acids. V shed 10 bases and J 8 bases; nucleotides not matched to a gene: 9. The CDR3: CATTDREGGYTF. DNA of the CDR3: TGTGCCACTACGGACAGGGAAGGAGGCTACACCTTC.

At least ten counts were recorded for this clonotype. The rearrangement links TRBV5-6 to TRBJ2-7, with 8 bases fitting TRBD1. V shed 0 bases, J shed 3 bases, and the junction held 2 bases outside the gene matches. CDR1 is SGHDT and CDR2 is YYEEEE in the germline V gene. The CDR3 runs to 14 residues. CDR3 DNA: TGTGCCAGCAGCTTGGACAGGGGGTACTACGAGCAGTACTTC. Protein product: CASSLDRGYYEQYF.

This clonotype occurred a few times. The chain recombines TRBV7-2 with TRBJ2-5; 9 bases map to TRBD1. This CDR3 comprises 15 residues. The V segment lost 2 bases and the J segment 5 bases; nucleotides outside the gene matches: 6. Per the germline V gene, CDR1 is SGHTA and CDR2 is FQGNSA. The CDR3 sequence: CASSLPGTGWETQYF. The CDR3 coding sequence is TGTGCCAGCAGCTTACCAGGGACAGGGTGGGAGACCCAGTACTTC. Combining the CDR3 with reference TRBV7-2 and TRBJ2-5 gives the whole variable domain GAGVSQSPSNKVTEKGKDVELRCDPISGHTALYWYRQSLGQGLEFLIYFQGNSAPDKSGLPSDRFSAERTGGSVSTLTIQRTQQEDSAVYLCASSLPGTGWETQYFGPGTRLLVL.

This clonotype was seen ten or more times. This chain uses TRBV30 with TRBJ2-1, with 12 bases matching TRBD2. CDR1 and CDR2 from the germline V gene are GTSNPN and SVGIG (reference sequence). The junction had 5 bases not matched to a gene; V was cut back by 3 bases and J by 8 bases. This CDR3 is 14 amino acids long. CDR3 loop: CAWSPTSGGHEQFF. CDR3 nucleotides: TGTGCCTGGAGCCCCACTAGCGGGGGGCATGAGCAGTTCTTC.

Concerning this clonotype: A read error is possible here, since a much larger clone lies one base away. CDR3 sequence (DNA): TGTGCCAGCAATACACCTGTGGATACGCAGTATTTT. It codes for CASNTPVDTQYF. The rearrangement joins TRBV27 to TRBJ2-3; D ambiguous. This CDR3 is built from 12 residues. Trimming cost V 7 bases and J 6 bases, with 11 bases left between them. CDR1 and CDR2 (germline): MNHEY, SMNVEV (reference sequence).

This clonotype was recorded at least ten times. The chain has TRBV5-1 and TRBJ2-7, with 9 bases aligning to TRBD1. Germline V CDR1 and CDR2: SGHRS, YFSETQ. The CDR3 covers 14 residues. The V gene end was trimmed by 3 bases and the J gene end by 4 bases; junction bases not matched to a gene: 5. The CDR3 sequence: CASSWTGDPYEQYF. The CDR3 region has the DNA TGCGCCAGCAGCTGGACAGGGGACCCTTACGAGCAGTACTTC.

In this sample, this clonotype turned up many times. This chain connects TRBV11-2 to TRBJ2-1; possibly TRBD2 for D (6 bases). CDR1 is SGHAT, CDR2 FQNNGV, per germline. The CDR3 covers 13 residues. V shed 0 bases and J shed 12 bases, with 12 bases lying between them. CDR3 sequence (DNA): TGTGCCAGCAGCTTAGACCTGCGGGACTGGCAGTTCTTC. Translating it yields CASSLDLRDWQFF.

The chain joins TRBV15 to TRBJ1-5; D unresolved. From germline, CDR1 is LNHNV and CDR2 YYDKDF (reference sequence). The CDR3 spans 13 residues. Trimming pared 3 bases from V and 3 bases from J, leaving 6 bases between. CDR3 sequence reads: CATSRGSNQPQHF. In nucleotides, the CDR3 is TGTGCCACCAGCAGGGGGTCCAATCAGCCCCAGCATTTT.

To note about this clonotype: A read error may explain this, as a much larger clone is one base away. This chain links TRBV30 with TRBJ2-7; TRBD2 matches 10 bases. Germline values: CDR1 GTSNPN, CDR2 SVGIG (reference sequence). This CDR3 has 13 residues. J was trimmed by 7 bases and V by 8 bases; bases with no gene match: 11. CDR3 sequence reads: CAGSGGTNSEQYF. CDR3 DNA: TGTGCCGGTAGCGGGGGGACGAATAGTGAGCAGTACTTC.

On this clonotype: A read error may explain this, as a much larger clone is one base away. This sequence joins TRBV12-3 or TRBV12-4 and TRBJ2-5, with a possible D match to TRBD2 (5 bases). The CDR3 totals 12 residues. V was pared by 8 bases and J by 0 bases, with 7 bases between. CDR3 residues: CASEGNQETQYF. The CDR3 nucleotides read TGTGCCAGCGAGGGTAACCAAGAGACCCAGTACTTC.

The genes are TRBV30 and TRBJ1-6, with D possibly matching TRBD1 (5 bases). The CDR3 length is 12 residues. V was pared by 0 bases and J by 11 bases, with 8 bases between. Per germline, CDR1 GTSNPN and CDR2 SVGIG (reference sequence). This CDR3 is CAWSVQVPPLHF. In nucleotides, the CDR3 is TGTGCCTGGAGTGTACAGGTGCCACCCCTCCACTTT.

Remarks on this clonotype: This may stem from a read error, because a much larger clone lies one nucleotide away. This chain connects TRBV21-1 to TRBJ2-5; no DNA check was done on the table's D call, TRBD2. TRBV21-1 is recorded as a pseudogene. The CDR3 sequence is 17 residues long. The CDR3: CASSTNLAGGFPETQYF. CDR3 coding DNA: TGTGCCAGCAGCACCAACTTAGCGGGGGGGTTCCCAGAGACCCAGTACTTC.

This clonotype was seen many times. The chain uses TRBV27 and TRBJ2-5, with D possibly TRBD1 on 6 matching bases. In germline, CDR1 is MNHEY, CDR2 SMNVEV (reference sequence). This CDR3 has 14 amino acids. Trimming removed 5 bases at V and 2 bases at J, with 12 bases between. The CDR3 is CASSIYQGQETQYF. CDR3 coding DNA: TGTGCCAGCAGTATATACCAGGGGCAAGAGACCCAGTACTTC.

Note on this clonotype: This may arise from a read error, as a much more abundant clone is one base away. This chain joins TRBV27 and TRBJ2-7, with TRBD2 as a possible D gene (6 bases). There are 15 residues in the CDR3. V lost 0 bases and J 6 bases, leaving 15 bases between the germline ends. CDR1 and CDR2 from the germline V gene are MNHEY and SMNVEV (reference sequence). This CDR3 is CASSLSASGSLEQYF. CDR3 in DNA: TGTGCCAGCAGTTTATCTGCCAGCGGGTCCCTCGAGCAGTACTTC.

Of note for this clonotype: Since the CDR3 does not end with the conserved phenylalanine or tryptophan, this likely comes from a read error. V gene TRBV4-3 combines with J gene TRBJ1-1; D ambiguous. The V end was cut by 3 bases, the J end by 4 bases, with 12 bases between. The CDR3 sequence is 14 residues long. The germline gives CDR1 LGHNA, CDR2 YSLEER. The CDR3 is CASSQELPGTEAFS. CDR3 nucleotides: TGCGCCAGCAGCCAGGAGCTGCCCGGCACTGAAGCTTTCTCT.

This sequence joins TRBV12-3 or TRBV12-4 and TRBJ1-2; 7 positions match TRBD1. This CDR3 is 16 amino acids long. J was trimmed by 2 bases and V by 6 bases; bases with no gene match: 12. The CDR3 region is CASRGQKPIPNYGYTF. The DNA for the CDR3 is TGTGCCAGCAGGGGACAGAAACCAATTCCCAACTATGGCTACACCTTC.

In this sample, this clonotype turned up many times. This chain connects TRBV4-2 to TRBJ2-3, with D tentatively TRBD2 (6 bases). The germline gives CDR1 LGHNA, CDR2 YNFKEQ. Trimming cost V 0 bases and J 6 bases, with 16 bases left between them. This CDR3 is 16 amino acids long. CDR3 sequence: CASSQDRESFTDTQYF. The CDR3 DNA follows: TGTGCCAGCAGCCAAGACCGGGAGAGCTTCACGGATACGCAGTATTTT.

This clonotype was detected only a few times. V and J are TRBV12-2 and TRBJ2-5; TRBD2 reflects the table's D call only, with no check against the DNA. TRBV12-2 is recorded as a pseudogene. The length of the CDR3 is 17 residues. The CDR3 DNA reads TGTGCAAGTCGCTTAGAATTTCTCCTAGCGGCTCAAGAGACCCAGTACTTC. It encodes CASRLEFLLAAQETQYF.

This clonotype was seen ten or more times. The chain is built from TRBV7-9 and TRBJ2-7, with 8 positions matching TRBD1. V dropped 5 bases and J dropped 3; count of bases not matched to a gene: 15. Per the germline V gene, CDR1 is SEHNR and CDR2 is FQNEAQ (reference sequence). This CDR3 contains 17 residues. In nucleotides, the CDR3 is TGTGCCAGCAGCACCTTGGACAACTGGACAGGGTACTACGAGCAGTACTTC. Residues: CASSTLDNWTGYYEQYF.

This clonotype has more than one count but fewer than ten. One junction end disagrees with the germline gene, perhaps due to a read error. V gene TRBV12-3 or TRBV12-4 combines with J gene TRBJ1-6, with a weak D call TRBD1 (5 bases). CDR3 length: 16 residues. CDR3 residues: CASRLDDSDYNSPLHF. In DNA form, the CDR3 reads TGTGCCAGCAGATTAGACGACAGCGACTATAATTCACCCCTCCACTTT.

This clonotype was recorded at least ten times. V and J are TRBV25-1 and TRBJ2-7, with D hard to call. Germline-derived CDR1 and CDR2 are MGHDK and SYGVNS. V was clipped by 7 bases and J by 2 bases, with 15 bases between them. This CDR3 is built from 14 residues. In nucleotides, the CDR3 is TGTGCCAGCAACCAACATGGTTTCACCTACGAGCAGTACTTC. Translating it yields CASNQHGFTYEQYF.

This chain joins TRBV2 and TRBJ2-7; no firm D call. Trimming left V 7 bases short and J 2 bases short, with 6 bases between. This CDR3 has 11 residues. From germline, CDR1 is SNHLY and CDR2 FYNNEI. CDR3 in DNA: TGTGCCAGCATGATAACCTACGAGCAGTACTTC. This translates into CASMITYEQYF.

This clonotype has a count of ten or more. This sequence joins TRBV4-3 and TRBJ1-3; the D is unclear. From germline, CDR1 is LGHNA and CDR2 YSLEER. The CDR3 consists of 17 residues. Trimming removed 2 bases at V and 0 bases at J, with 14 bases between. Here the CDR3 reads CASSQHVRPDSGNTIYF. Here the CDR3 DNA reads TGCGCCAGCAGCCAACACGTCCGACCGGACTCTGGAAACACCATATATTTT.

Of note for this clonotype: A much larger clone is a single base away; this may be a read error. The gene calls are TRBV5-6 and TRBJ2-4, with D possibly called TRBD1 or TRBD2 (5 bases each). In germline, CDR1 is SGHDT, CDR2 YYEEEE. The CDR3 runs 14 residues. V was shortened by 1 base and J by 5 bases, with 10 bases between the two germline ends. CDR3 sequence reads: CASSLRGPENIQYF. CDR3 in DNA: TGTGCCAGCAGCTTGCGGGGACCCGAAAACATTCAGTACTTC.

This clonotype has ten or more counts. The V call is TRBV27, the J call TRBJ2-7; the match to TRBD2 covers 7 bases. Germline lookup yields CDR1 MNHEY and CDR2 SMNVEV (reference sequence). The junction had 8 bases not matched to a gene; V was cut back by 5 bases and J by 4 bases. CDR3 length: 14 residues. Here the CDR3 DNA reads TGTGCCAGCAGTCCGGGACTATCACTATACGAGCAGTACTTC. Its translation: CASSPGLSLYEQYF.

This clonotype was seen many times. CDR3 in DNA: TGTGCCAGTACCCGACAGCAAGAGACCCAGTACTTC. Translating it yields CASTRQQETQYF. The chain combines TRBV19 with TRBJ2-5; TRBD1 is a possible D gene (5 bases). Germline V gene data show CDR1 as LNHDA and CDR2 as SQIVND (reference sequence). The V and J ends lost 7 bases and 2 bases respectively, with 8 bases between them. The CDR3 is 12 amino acids.